The subject of this entry is one T cell receptor (beta chain). Its specificity is unknown. This sample was included in a study of T cell responses to AZD1222 COVID-19 vaccine. Overall study results and limits: Reports say nearly half of spike-specific TCRs go after unmutated variant regions. A mostly white British donor set with more females was recruited, and clonal diversity was possibly underestimated.

Sequencing used immunoSEQ multiplex PCR; TCRdb keeps in-frame clones, though not all of them. The sample yields 150,000 to 200,000 clones, approximately 93% seen once. The V gene end was trimmed by 7 bases and the J gene end by 2 bases; junction bases not matched to a gene: 4. CDR1 and CDR2 from the germline V gene are MNHEY and SVGAGI. The CDR3 is 13 amino acids. The sequence was obtained from an adult who received the AZD1222 COVID-19 vaccine. V gene TRBV6-5 combines with J gene TRBJ1-1; 7 positions agree with TRBD1. The specimen comprised peripheral blood, sampled 28 days after the second AZD1222 dose. The CDR3 loop is CASIKGANTEAFF. The CDR3 bases are TGTGCCAGCATAAAGGGGGCTAACACTGAAGCTTTCTTT.